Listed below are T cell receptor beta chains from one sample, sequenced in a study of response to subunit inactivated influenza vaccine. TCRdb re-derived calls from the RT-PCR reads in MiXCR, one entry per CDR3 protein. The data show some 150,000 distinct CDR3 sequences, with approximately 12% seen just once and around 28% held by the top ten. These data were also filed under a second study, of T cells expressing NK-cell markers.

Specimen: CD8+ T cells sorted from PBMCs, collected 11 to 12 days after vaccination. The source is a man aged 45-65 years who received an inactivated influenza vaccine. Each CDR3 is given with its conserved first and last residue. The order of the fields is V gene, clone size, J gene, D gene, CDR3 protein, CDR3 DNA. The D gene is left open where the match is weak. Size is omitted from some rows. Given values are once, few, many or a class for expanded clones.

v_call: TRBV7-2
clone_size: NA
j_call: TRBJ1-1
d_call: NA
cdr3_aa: CASSFLGWVLSTEAFF
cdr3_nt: TGTGCCAGCAGCTTTCTGGGGTGGGTCTTGTCCACTGAAGCTTTCTTT

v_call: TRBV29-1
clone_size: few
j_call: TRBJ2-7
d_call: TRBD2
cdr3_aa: CSVEGGGGIYEQYF
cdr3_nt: TGCAGCGTTGAAGGGGGCGGGGGGATCTACGAGCAGTACTTC

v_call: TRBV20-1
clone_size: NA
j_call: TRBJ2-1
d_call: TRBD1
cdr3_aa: CSATHLADRRYNEQFF
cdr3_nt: TGCAGTGCTACCCACCTCGCGGACAGGAGATACAATGAGCAGTTCTTC

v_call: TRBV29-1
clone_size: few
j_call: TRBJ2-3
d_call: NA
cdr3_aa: CSVGVGADTQYF
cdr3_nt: TGCAGCGTTGGTGTCGGGGCGGATACGCAGTATTTT

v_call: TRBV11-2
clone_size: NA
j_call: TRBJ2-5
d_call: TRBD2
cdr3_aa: CASSLWRGAQETQYF
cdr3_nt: TGTGCCAGCAGCTTATGGCGGGGGGCACAAGAGACCCAGTACTTC

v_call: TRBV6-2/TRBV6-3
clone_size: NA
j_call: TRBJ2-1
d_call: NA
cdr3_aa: CASSYGQHNEQFF
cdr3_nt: TGTGCCAGCAGTTACGGACAGCACAATGAGCAGTTCTTC

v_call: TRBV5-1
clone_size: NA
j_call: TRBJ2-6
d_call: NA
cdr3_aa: CASSESYYAGANVLTF
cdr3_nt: TGCGCCAGCAGCGAGTCCTATTACGCTGGGGCCAACGTCCTGACTTTC

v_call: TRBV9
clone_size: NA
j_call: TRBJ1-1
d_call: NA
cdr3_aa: CASSGITGTEAFF
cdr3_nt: TGTGCCAGCAGCGGGATTACAGGGACCGAAGCTTTCTTT

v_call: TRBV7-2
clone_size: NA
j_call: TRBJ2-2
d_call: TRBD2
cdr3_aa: CASSYRLAGNTGELFF
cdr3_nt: TGTGCCAGCAGCTACCGACTAGCGGGGAACACCGGGGAGCTGTTTTTT

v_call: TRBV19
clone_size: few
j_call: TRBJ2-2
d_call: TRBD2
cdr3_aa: CASSMLAGITGELFF
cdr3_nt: TGTGCCAGTAGTATGCTAGCGGGGATCACCGGGGAGCTGTTTTTT

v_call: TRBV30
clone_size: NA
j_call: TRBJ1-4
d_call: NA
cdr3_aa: CAWSVPAQPEKLFF
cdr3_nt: TGTGCCTGGAGTGTCCCCGCGCAGCCGGAAAAACTGTTTTTT

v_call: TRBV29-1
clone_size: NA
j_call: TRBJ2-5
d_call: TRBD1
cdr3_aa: CSAPDRGPQETQYF
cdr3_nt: TGCAGCGCCCCGGACAGGGGGCCTCAAGAGACCCAGTACTTC

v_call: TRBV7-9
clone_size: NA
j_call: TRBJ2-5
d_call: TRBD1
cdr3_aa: CASSLGTGVQETQYF
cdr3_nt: TGTGCCAGCAGCCTGGGGACAGGGGTACAAGAGACCCAGTACTTC

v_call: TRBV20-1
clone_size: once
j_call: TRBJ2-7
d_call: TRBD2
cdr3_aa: CSARDFGGYEQYF
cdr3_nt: TGCAGTGCTAGAGATTTCGGGGGGTACGAGCAGTACTTC

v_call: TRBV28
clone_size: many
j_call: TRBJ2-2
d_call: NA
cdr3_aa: CASSLLEGRELFF
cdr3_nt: TGTGCCAGCAGTTTATTAGAGGGGAGGGAGCTGTTTTTT

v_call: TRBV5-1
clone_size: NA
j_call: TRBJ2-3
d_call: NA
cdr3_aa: CASSLGILPLTDTQYF
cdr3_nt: TGCGCCAGCAGCTTGGGTATCCTTCCCCTTACAGATACGCAGTATTTT

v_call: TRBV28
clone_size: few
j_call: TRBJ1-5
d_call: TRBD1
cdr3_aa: CASSELQGADQPQHF
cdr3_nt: TGTGCCAGCAGTGAGTTACAGGGGGCTGATCAGCCCCAGCATTTT

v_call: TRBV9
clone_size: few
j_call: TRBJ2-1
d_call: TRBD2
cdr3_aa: CASSGTGTSGGNEQFF
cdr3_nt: TGTGCCAGCAGCGGGACCGGGACTAGCGGGGGGAATGAGCAGTTCTTC

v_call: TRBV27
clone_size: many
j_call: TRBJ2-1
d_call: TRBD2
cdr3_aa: CASIRLAGATRAYNEQFF
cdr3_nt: TGTGCCAGCATACGGCTAGCGGGGGCCACCCGAGCATACAATGAGCAGTTCTTC

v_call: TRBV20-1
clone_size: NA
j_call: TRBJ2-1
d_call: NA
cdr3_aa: CCARVGGFSYNEQFF
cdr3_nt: TGCTGTGCTAGAGTGGGCGGCTTCTCCTACAATGAGCAGTTCTTC

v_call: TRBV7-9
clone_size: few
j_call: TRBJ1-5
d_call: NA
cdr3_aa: CASSMNTNQPQHF
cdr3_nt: TGTGCCAGCAGTATGAACACCAATCAGCCCCAGCATTTT

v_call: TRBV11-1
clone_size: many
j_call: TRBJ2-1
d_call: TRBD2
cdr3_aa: CASSLSSGRPSAPYNEQFF
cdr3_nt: TGTGCCAGCAGCTTATCCAGCGGGAGGCCCTCAGCCCCCTACAATGAGCAGTTCTTC

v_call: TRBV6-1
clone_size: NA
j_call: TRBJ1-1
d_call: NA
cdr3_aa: CASNPLRLGDTEAFF
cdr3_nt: TGTGCCAGCAATCCCCTCCGGTTGGGGGACACTGAAGCTTTCTTT

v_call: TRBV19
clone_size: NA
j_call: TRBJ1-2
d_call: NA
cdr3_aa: CASSGLWADHRNYGYTF
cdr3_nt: TGTGCCAGTAGTGGGCTTTGGGCAGACCACCGAAACTATGGCTACACCTTC

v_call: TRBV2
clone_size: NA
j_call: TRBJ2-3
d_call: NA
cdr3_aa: CASSWTVWTQYF
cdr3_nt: TGTGCCAGCAGTTGGACGGTGTGGACGCAGTATTTT

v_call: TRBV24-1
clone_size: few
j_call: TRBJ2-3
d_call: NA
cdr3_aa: CATTPYPDRASTDTQYF
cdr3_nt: TGTGCCACCACCCCTTATCCCGACAGAGCCAGCACAGATACGCAGTATTTT

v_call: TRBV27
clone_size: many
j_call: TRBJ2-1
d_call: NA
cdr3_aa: CASSLGPNNEQFF
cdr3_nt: TGTGCCAGCAGCCTTGGACCCAACAATGAGCAGTTCTTC

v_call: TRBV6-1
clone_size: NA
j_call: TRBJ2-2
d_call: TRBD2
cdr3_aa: CASSLAGAPEELFF
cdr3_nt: TGTGCCAGCAGTCTAGCGGGGGCCCCGGAGGAGCTGTTTTTT

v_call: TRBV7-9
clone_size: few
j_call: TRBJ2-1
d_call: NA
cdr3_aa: CASSPRNSYNEQFF
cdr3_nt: TGTGCCAGCAGCCCCCGTAACTCCTACAATGAGCAGTTCTTC

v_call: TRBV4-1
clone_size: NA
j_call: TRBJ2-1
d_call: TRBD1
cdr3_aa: CASSQGQGNEQFF
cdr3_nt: TGCGCCAGCAGCCAAGGACAGGGGAATGAGCAGTTCTTC

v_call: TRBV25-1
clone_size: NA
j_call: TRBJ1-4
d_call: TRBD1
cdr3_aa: CASGQGGGGEKLFF
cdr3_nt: TGTGCCAGCGGACAGGGGGGAGGAGGAGAAAAACTGTTTTTT

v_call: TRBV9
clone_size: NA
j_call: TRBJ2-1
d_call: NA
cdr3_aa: CASSVEGGGEQFF
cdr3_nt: TGTGCCAGCAGCGTAGAAGGGGGGGGTGAGCAGTTCTTC

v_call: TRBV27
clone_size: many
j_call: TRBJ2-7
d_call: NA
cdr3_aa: CASSLIGGNYEQYF
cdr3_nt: TGTGCCAGCAGTTTAATCGGCGGGAACTACGAGCAGTACTTC

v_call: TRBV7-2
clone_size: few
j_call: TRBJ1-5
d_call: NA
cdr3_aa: CASSFWGNQPQHF
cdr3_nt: TGTGCCAGCAGCTTTTGGGGGAATCAGCCCCAGCATTTT

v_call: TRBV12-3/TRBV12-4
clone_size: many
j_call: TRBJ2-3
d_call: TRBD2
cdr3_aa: CASSQTSGRAGAQYF
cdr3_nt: TGTGCCAGCAGTCAAACTAGCGGGAGGGCCGGGGCGCAGTATTTT

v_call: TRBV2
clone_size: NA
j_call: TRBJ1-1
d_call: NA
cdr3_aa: CASNQAGVGNTEAFF
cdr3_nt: TGTGCCAGCAACCAAGCGGGGGTGGGAAACACTGAAGCTTTCTTT

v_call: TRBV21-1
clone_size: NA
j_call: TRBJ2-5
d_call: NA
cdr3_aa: CASSKGEAGGPWETQYF
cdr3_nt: TGTGCCAGCAGCAAAGGGGAAGCGGGGGGGCCGTGGGAGACCCAGTACTTC

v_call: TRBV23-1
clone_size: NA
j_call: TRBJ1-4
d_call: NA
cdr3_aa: CASSQSFLGGVNEKLFF
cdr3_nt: TGCGCCAGCAGTCAATCGTTCCTCGGGGGAGTGAATGAAAAACTGTTTTTT

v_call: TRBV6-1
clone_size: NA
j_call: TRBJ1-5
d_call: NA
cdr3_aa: CASSLRSIPGESNQPQHF
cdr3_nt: TGTGCCAGCAGCCTACGGTCCATTCCGGGGGAGAGCAATCAGCCCCAGCATTTT

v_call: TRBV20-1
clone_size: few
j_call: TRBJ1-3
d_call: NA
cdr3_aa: CSARDIGGYSGNTIYF
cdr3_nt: TGCAGTGCTAGAGATATTGGGGGATACTCTGGAAACACCATATATTTT

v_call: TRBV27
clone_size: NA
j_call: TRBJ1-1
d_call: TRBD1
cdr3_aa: CASSFGQEATEAFF
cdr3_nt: TGTGCCAGCAGTTTTGGACAGGAGGCCACTGAAGCTTTCTTT

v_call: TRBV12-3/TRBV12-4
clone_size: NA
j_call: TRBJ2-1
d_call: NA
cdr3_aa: CASSLGQAYEQFF
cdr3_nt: TGTGCCAGCAGTTTGGGGCAGGCGTATGAGCAGTTCTTC

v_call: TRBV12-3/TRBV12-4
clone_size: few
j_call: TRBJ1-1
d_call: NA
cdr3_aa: CASSLGGSTEAFF
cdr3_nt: TGTGCCAGCAGTTTAGGGGGCAGCACTGAAGCTTTCTTT

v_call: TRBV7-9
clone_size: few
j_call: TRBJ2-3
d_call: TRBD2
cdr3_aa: CASSLIGRAGTDTQYF
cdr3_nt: TGTGCCAGCAGCTTAATCGGGAGGGCCGGGACAGATACGCAGTATTTT

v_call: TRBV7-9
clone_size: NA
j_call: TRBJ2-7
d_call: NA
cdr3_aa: CASSLPGYPREQYF
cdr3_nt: TGTGCCAGCAGCTTACCGGGTTACCCTAGGGAGCAGTACTTC

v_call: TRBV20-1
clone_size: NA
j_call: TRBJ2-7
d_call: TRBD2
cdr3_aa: CSADGTSGTSYEQYF
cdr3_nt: TGCAGTGCTGACGGGACTAGCGGGACCTCCTACGAGCAGTACTTC

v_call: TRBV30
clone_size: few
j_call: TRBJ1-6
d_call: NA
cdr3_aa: CAWSLGALHF
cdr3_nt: TGTGCCTGGAGTTTGGGAGCCCTCCACTTT

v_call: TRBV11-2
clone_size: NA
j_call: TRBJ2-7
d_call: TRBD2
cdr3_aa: CASSLSQGWLADYEQYF
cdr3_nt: TGTGCCAGCAGCTTAAGCCAGGGTTGGCTAGCGGACTACGAGCAGTACTTC

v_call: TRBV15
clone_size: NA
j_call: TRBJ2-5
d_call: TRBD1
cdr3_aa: CATSRETGQGAETQYF
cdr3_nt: TGTGCCACCAGCAGAGAAACCGGACAGGGAGCCGAGACCCAGTACTTC

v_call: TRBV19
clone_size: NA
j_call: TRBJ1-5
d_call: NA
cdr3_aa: CASTLRSFNQPQHF
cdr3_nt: TGTGCCAGTACCCTCAGGTCGTTCAATCAGCCCCAGCATTTT

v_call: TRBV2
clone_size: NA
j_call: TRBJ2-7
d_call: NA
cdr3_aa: CASSSEGTAAYEQYF
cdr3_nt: TGTGCCAGCAGTTCAGAGGGGACTGCCGCCTACGAGCAGTACTTC

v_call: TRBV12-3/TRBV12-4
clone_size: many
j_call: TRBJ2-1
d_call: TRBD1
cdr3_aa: CASSPSGQGQQFF
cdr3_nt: TGTGCCAGCAGTCCCAGTGGACAGGGACAGCAGTTCTTC

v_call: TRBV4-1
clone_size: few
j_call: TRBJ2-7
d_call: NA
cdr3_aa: CASSQQFSGRSYEQYF
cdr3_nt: TGCGCCAGCAGCCAACAATTCTCGGGAAGGAGCTACGAGCAGTACTTC

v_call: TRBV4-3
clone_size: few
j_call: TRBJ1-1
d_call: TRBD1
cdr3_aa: CASSQGQGSNTEAFF
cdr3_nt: TGCGCCAGCAGCCAGGGACAGGGTTCGAACACTGAAGCTTTCTTT

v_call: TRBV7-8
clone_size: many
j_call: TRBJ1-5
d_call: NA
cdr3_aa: CASSQATEFSNQPQHF
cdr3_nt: TGTGCCAGCAGCCAAGCGACAGAATTTAGCAATCAGCCCCAGCATTTT